These T cell receptor beta chains were read from a single sample in a study of identical twins. A single record per CDR3 protein comes from TCRdb applying MiXCR to the 5' RACE reads. The table includes about 260,000 distinct CDR3 sequences, approximately 7% detected once. This sample was also put to use in a study of yellow fever vaccine responses in identical twins.

The source material was memory (CD45RO+) T cells sorted from blood. These receptors all come from a woman younger than 35 in good health. Each CDR3 is given with its conserved first and last residue. D genes are given only for firm matches. Only some rows state a clone size, as once, few, many or a class for expanded clones.

d_call: NA; j_call: TRBJ2-5; cdr3_length: 15; v_call: TRBV7-7; clone_size: many; cdr3_aa: CASSLGGTRKETQYF; cdr3_nt: TGTGCCAGCAGCTTAGGGGGGACAAGAAAAGAGACCCAGTACTTC
d_call: TRBD2; j_call: TRBJ2-3; cdr3_length: 15; v_call: TRBV6-1; clone_size: few; cdr3_aa: CASRPTSGGGDTQYF; cdr3_nt: TGTGCCAGCAGACCGACTAGCGGGGGTGGAGATACGCAGTATTTT
d_call: TRBD2; j_call: TRBJ2-3; cdr3_length: 17; v_call: TRBV7-9; clone_size: NA; cdr3_aa: CASSLGLAGGVTDTQYF; cdr3_nt: TGTGCCAGCAGCTTGGGACTAGCGGGGGGGGTCACAGATACGCAGTATTTT
d_call: NA; j_call: TRBJ1-1; cdr3_length: 14; v_call: TRBV14; clone_size: NA; cdr3_aa: CASSQVTMNTEAFF; cdr3_nt: TGTGCCAGCAGCCAAGTCACCATGAACACTGAAGCTTTCTTT
d_call: NA; j_call: TRBJ1-3; cdr3_length: 12; v_call: TRBV6-5; clone_size: few; cdr3_aa: CASSYDRNTIYF; cdr3_nt: TGTGCCAGCAGTTACGATAGAAACACCATATATTTT
d_call: NA; j_call: TRBJ2-1; cdr3_length: 17; v_call: TRBV10-3; clone_size: NA; cdr3_aa: CAIGTGGYGGAGDEQFF; cdr3_nt: TGTGCCATCGGAACAGGGGGTTACGGGGGGGCCGGTGATGAGCAGTTCTTC
d_call: NA; j_call: TRBJ2-5; cdr3_length: 14; v_call: TRBV7-6; clone_size: NA; cdr3_aa: CASSPRQARETQYF; cdr3_nt: TGTGCCAGCAGCCCAAGACAGGCCCGTGAGACCCAGTACTTC
d_call: TRBD2; j_call: TRBJ2-3; cdr3_length: 20; v_call: TRBV20-1; clone_size: NA; cdr3_aa: CSARAPAVLRGGSSTDTQYF; cdr3_nt: TGCAGTGCTAGAGCCCCGGCCGTTTTGCGGGGGGGGAGTAGCACAGATACGCAGTATTTT
d_call: NA; j_call: TRBJ1-5; cdr3_length: 14; v_call: TRBV3-1; clone_size: many; cdr3_aa: CASSQAGFGQPQHF; cdr3_nt: TGTGCCAGCAGCCAAGCGGGGTTCGGACAGCCCCAGCATTTT
d_call: TRBD1; j_call: TRBJ2-1; cdr3_length: 17; v_call: TRBV27; clone_size: NA; cdr3_aa: CASSPGTGRGQRNEQFF; cdr3_nt: TGTGCCAGCAGTCCGGGAACGGGAAGGGGGCAAAGAAATGAGCAGTTCTTC
d_call: TRBD1; j_call: TRBJ2-3; cdr3_length: 15; v_call: TRBV5-1; clone_size: NA; cdr3_aa: CASSLGDRLTDTQYF; cdr3_nt: TGCGCCAGCAGCCTAGGGGACAGGCTCACAGATACGCAGTATTTT
d_call: TRBD2; j_call: TRBJ2-1; cdr3_length: 17; v_call: TRBV3-1; clone_size: few; cdr3_aa: CASSQRSGLAGGGEQFF; cdr3_nt: TGTGCCAGCAGCCAAAGATCCGGACTAGCGGGAGGCGGTGAGCAGTTCTTC
d_call: TRBD1; j_call: TRBJ1-2; cdr3_length: 15; v_call: TRBV20-1; clone_size: NA; cdr3_aa: CSARDRDRAVYGYTF; cdr3_nt: TGCAGTGCTAGAGACCGGGACAGGGCGGTTTACGGCTACACCTTC
d_call: TRBD2; j_call: TRBJ2-1; cdr3_length: 17; v_call: TRBV24-1; clone_size: few; cdr3_aa: CATSDARTSGGADEQFF; cdr3_nt: TGTGCCACCAGTGATGCCCGGACTAGCGGGGGGGCCGATGAGCAGTTCTTC
d_call: NA; j_call: TRBJ2-1; cdr3_length: 16; v_call: TRBV4-1; clone_size: few; cdr3_aa: CASSQDWNRRNNEQFF; cdr3_nt: TGCGCCAGCAGCCAAGACTGGAACAGACGAAACAATGAGCAGTTCTTC
d_call: NA; j_call: TRBJ2-4; cdr3_length: 13; v_call: TRBV28; clone_size: many; cdr3_aa: CASSPGSKNIQYF; cdr3_nt: TGTGCCAGCAGTCCCGGGTCGAAAAACATTCAGTACTTC
d_call: TRBD2; j_call: TRBJ2-1; cdr3_length: 15; v_call: TRBV7-2; clone_size: many; cdr3_aa: CASSLSSGSQNEQFF; cdr3_nt: TGTGCCAGCAGCCTGTCTAGCGGGAGTCAGAATGAGCAGTTCTTC
d_call: NA; j_call: TRBJ1-2; cdr3_length: 15; v_call: TRBV28; clone_size: many; cdr3_aa: CASTSRGEGKRRYTF; cdr3_nt: TGTGCCAGCACCTCGAGAGGGGAGGGGAAAAGGCGCTACACCTTC